This T cell receptor beta chain was obtained from a study of shared clonotypes between healthy human individuals (TCRdb year 2020). Notes on the research overall: The cohort included a few men and a couple of women between 18 and 49 years of age. For each donor, three plates each were used for CD4 naive and CD4 memory, two plates were used for CD8 naive, and one plate was used for CD8 memory. To estimate repertoire size and how much clonotypes are shared between individuals, the study performed deep sequencing of blood TCR repertoires from roughly five healthy adults. To increase sequencing depth and limit assay-specific biases, TCR repertoire library preparation and sequencing were carried out by different laboratories using diverse techniques. Per donor, leukapheresis produced somewhere between about 0.85 and 8.9 billion PBMCs. Summary of the overall study and its limitations: Higher generation probabilities were observed for clonotypes shared by all four sorted-subset donors than for non-shared clonotypes. Sharing across a few donors was observed for about 5% of naive CD4, under 4% of naive CD8, roughly 2.3% of memory CD4, and roughly 0.43% of memory CD8 clonotypes. Larger estimated clonotype richness was generally found for naive subsets than for memory subsets. Even with the large sequencing depth, rarefaction of the sorted-subset datasets indicated that sequencing was incomplete. Based on pairwise subsampling, the degree of clonotype sharing among donors was expected to be affected by sequencing depth. The small number of donors limited the genetic and exposure-history diversity represented. Only blood was sampled, and tissue TCR repertoires likely differ from those in blood.

Using the deep immunoSEQ assay, multiplex PCR amplified TCR CDR3 regions from genomic DNA. For each cell subset, the extracted genomic DNA was distributed evenly across all wells of several immunoSEQ 96-well plates, and each plate served as one replicate. Each replicate PCR for sorted subsets received about 0.2 ug genomic DNA, equal to about 30,000 T cell genomes. Purified libraries were quantified with a Qubit 3.0 fluorometer, sized on a Bioanalyzer 2100, and re-quantified with the KAPA Library Quantification kit. Every immunoSEQ 96-well plate was sequenced on a dedicated single-read 150-cycle Illumina NextSeq 550 flow cell. On the authors' methods: Because the immunoSEQ output held only junctional sequences and lacked quality scores, the filtering could not match the filtering applied to full-length reads. Sequences were annotated with PyIR, a Python wrapper for IgBLAST v1.9, using IMGT germline references to assign V/J genes and CDR3. Reads with weak V/J assignments (E-value above 1e-6), missing CDR3, stop codons, out-of-frame junctions, or ambiguous translated residues were removed. V3J clonotypes were defined as sequences sharing the same inferred V gene, J gene, and CDR3 amino acid sequence. To compute the percentage overlap between repertoires, the number of shared unique clonotypes was divided by the size of the smaller repertoire. Repertoire richness was assessed with RTK rarefaction, the Chao1 estimator, and Recon v2.1 estimates of unobserved clonotypes. For all TCRbeta clonotypes obtained by the gDNA method from four donors, generation probabilities were computed with OLGA. As stored in TCRdb, this immuneACCESS dataset retains in-frame rearrangements with V and J assigned. A fraction of the clones does not appear; measured against another copy, unresolved V genes explain less than half of the discrepancy, and the remainder lacks a known reason. V, J and clone size were drawn from that table, and D and trimming were deduced from the DNA. Within this sample are 2 million or so clones, with less than 95% of them counted one time only. The ten largest clones take up around 1.1% of the sample.

From the cysteine up to the phenylalanine, the CDR3 has a length of 15 residues. Only the CDR3 DNA stays, 45 bases, in frame from base 1. V is cut back by 1 base and J by 5 bases, with 6 bases in the junction unmatched. The germline V gene encodes CDR1 MGHRA and CDR2 YSYEKL. CD8 naive samples consisted of CD45RO-negative cells that were positively selected for CCR7, yielding a CD45RA+CCR7+ population without TemRA cells. Healthy HIV-negative adults with no recently reported acute infections or vaccinations were included as donors. All donors were Caucasian adults living in Nashville, Tennessee, USA. Blood was collected by leukapheresis, and PBMCs were isolated by Ficoll-Histopaque density gradient centrifugation and then cryopreserved in liquid nitrogen vapor phase. Analytical flow cytometry was used to check the purity and quantity of each magnetically sorted T cell population. Each sorted fraction had its genomic DNA isolated and then quantified by UV absorbance on a Nanodrop 2000c.

Concerning this clone itself: What this receptor recognizes is not known. Base qualities are not provided; no much larger clone lies one nucleotide away.

The clonotype was recovered from a man between 18 and 29 years old in good health. Sequencing was carried out using naive CD8+ T cells sorted from blood. This specimen's cell subset or site label, per the study, means: CD45RA+CCR7+. The receptor chain draws on TRBV4-1 and TRBJ2-7, and 9 junction bases match TRBD1. The CDR3 loop reads CASSQAGTGTNEQYF. The DNA sequence follows: TGCGCCAGCAGCCAAGCCGGGACAGGGACCAACGAGCAGTACTTC.